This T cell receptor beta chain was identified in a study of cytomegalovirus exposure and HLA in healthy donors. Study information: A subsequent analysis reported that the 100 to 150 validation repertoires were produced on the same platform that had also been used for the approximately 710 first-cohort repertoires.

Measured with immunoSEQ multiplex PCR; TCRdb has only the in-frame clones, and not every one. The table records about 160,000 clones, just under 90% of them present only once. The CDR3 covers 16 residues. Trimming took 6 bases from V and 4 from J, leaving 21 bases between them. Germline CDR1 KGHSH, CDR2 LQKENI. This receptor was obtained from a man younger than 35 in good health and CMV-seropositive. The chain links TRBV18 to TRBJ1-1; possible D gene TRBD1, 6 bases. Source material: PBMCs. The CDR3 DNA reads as TGTGCCAGCTCGCCCCGGGACACTAGGCTGAGCACTGAAGCTTTCTTT. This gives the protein CASSPRDTRLSTEAFF. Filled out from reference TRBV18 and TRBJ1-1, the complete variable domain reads NAGVMQNPRHLVRRRGQEARLRCSPMKGHSHVYWYRQLPEEGLKFMVYLQKENIIDESGMPKERFSAEFPKEGPSILRIQQVVRGDSAAYFCASSPRDTRLSTEAFFGQGTRLTVV.